This T cell receptor (beta chain) was sequenced during a study of T cells in Graves' hyperthyroidism and ophthalmopathy. Study results and caveats: Most clonotypes expanded in the thyroid (above 0.001) were also present in blood.

Amplification yielded TCR beta CDR3 regions, with RNA transcripts as the source. First-round RT-PCR targeting the TCR CDR3 was performed with the HTBI primer set. TCRdb reanalysed the multiplex PCR reads using MiXCR and keeps one entry per CDR3 protein. The table lists hundreds of thousands of distinct CDR3 sequences, 15% to 18% of them singletons, with around 30% in the top ten. In this sample, this clonotype turned up many times. The antigen remains undetermined. The CDR3 extends over 15 amino acids. Germline trimming cut 3 bases from V and 3 bases from J; bases unmatched to any gene: 9. Germline assignment: CDR1 DFQATT and CDR2 SNEGSKA (reference sequence). Clinical symptoms, serum thyroxine, TRAb, thyroid ultrasound and orbital computed tomography established diagnosis. PBMCs stemmed from 10 ml fresh peripheral blood.

The TCR sequence derives from a woman aged 18-29 years with Graves' hyperthyroidism that later progressed to Graves' ophthalmopathy. The chain recombines TRBV20-1 with TRBJ1-2; 8 nucleotides agree with TRBD1. Input material: blood. The DNA of the CDR3 is TGCAGTGCTAGTAGGGGGCAGGGGGCTGACTATGGCTACACCTTC. It specifies CSASRGQGADYGYTF.